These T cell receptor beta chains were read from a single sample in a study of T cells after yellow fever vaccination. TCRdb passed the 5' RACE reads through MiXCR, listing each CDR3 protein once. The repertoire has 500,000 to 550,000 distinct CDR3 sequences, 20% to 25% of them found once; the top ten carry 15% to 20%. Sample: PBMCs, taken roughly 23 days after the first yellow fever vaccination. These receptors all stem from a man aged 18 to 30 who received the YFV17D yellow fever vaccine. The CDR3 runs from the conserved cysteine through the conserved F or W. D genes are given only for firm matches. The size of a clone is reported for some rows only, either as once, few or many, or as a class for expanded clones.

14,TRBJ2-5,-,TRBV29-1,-,CSVEDRLGLRTQYF,TGCAGCGTTGAAGATAGACTGGGGCTTAGGACCCAGTACTTC
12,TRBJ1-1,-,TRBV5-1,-,CASSRDGTEAFF,TGCGCCAGCAGCCGGGACGGGACTGAAGCTTTCTTT
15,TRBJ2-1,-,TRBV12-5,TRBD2,CASGPPIGGGNEQFF,TGTGCTAGTGGTCCCCCGATCGGGGGGGGGAATGAGCAGTTCTTC
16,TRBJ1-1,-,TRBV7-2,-,CASSLGSTRPNTEAFF,TGTGCCAGCAGCTTAGGGTCAACAAGGCCAAACACTGAAGCTTTCTTT
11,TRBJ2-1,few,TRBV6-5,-,CASSYKNEQFF,TGTGCCAGCAGTTACAAAAATGAGCAGTTCTTC
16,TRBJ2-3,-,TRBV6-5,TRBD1,CASSHFRQGGTDTQYF,TGTGCCAGCAGTCACTTTCGACAGGGGGGCACAGATACGCAGTATTTT
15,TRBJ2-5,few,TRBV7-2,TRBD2,CASTRFSGGPETQYF,TGTGCCAGCACACGGTTTAGCGGGGGGCCAGAGACCCAGTACTTC
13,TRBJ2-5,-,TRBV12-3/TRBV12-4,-,CASSFDGQETQYF,TGTGCCAGCAGTTTCGACGGACAAGAGACCCAGTACTTC
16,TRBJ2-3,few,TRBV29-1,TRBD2,CSVGGASGGSTDTQYF,TGCAGCGTTGGTGGGGCTAGCGGGGGGTCGACAGATACGCAGTATTTT
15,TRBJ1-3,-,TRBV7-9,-,CASSSLRGSGNTIYF,TGTGCCAGCAGCTCACTTCGAGGGTCTGGAAACACCATATATTTT
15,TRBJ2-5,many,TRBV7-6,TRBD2,CASRWDSGGQETQYF,TGTGCCAGCAGATGGGATTCGGGGGGGCAAGAGACCCAGTACTTC
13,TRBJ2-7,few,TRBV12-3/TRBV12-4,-,CASSFSRSYEQYF,TGTGCCAGCAGTTTTTCCCGTTCTTACGAGCAGTACTTC
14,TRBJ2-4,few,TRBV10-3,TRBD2,CAISDSTSGERQYF,TGTGCCATCAGTGATTCGACTAGCGGGGAGCGGCAGTACTTC
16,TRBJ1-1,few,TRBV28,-,CASSLPRQGMNTEAFF,TGTGCCAGCAGTTTGCCAAGGCAGGGGATGAACACTGAAGCTTTCTTT
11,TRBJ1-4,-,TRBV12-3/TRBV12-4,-,CASVGGEKLFF,TGTGCCAGTGTTGGGGGTGAAAAACTGTTTTTT
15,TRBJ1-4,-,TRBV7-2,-,CASSLSSIGGEKLFF,TGTGCCAGCAGCTTAAGCTCTATAGGGGGTGAAAAACTGTTTTTT
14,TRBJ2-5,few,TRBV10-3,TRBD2,CASGLAGDQETQYF,TGTGCCAGCGGACTAGCGGGAGACCAAGAGACCCAGTACTTC
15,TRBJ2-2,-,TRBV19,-,CASSIGAFTTGELFF,TGTGCCAGTAGTATTGGGGCCTTTACCACCGGGGAGCTGTTTTTT
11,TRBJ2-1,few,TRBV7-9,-,CASSQGDEQFF,TGTGCCAGCAGCCAGGGAGATGAGCAGTTCTTC
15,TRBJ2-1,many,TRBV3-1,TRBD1,CASSPGTAPDNEQFF,TGTGCCAGCAGCCCCGGGACAGCACCCGACAATGAGCAGTTCTTC
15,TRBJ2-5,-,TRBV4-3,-,CASSQVWQLGETQYF,TGCGCCAGCAGCCAAGTATGGCAGTTAGGGGAGACCCAGTACTTC
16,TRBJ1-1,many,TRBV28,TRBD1,CASSLWADRGNTEAFF,TGTGCCAGCAGTTTATGGGCCGACAGGGGGAACACTGAAGCTTTCTTT
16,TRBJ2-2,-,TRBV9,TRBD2,CASSVARGAITGELFF,TGTGCCAGCAGCGTAGCGCGGGGGGCCATAACCGGGGAGCTGTTTTTT
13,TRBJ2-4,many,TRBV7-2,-,CASSLQGGNIQYF,TGTGCCAGCAGCTTACAGGGTGGAAACATTCAGTACTTC
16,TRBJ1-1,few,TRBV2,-,CASTFLGGRESTEAFF,TGTGCCAGCACTTTTCTGGGAGGCAGGGAGAGCACTGAAGCTTTCTTT
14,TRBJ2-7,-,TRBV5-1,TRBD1,CASSLTGVRYEQYF,TGCGCCAGCAGCTTGACAGGGGTGCGGTACGAGCAGTACTTC
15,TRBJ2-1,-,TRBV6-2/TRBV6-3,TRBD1,CASSSLDRGTDEQFF,TGTGCCAGCAGCTCCCTGGACAGGGGTACGGATGAGCAGTTCTTC
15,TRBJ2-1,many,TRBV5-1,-,CASSPRGSSYNEQFF,TGCGCCAGCAGCCCCCGGGGGAGCTCCTACAATGAGCAGTTCTTC
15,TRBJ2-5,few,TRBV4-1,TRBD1,CASSDGQGLRETQYF,TGCGCCAGCAGCGATGGACAGGGTTTACGAGAGACCCAGTACTTC
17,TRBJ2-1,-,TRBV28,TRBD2,CASSPGTSGGLYNEQFF,TGTGCCAGCAGCCCCGGGACTAGCGGGGGGCTCTACAATGAGCAGTTCTTC
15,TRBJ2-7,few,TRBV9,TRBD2,CASSVSGGETYEQYF,TGTGCCAGCAGCGTCAGCGGGGGGGAAACCTACGAGCAGTACTTC